This T cell receptor (beta chain) stems from a study of T cell repertoires in cytomegalovirus infection. Overall study: It can be stated that public TCR beta signatures indicated CMV infection as well as a matching HLA type.

Each CDR3 protein is one row after TCRdb ran MiXCR on the reads. The profile shows about 400,000 distinct CDR3 sequences, 15% to 20% of them singletons. The CDR3 loop spans 15 amino acids. Germline CDR1 is SGHTA and CDR2 is FQGNSA. Trimming pared 5 bases from V and 2 bases from J, leaving 10 bases between. The chain links TRBV7-2 to TRBJ2-6; tentatively, D is TRBD1 (5 bases). The specimen sequenced was PBMCs. The sequence was collected from a human donor in good health (CMV status not recorded). Some clones in this sample may be carry-over from other donors' samples. CDR3 loop: CASSPQGAGANVLTF. The CDR3 nucleotides are TGTGCCAGCAGCCCGCAGGGTGCTGGGGCCAACGTCCTGACTTTC.